This T cell receptor beta chain was captured by sequencing in a study of blood T cell repertoires in COVID-19. Study-level background: Nucleic acid was either cDNA or gDNA, and it came from T cells, B-cell-depleted T cells, or PBMCs.

Using immunoSEQ multiplex PCR, the repertoire was profiled, and TCRdb retains in-frame clones only, with some absent. Here the sample spans approximately 480,000 clones, 75% to 90% being singletons. Seattle patients were enrolled during active infection and followed longitudinally. Trimming cost V 6 bases and J 6 bases, with 18 bases left between them. Germline lookup yields CDR1 MGHDK and CDR2 SYGVNS. This CDR3 contains 14 residues. The specimen was peripheral blood. The chain carries TRBV25-1 and TRBJ2-7, with D perhaps matching TRBD1 (5 bases). The TCR originated in a man between 18 and 35 years old with COVID-19, enrolled during active disease. CDR3 amino acids: CASSPRLGHGEQYF. DNA for the CDR3: TGTGCCAGCAGCCCTAGGCTTGGACATGGCGAGCAGTACTTC.